These T cell receptor beta chains were read from a single sample in a study of response to subunit inactivated influenza vaccine. TCRdb fed the RT-PCR reads into MiXCR, producing one record per CDR3 protein. Among about 520,000 distinct CDR3 sequences listed, around 7.7% were seen once. The sample consisted of PBMCs from blood, taken about 23 months after vaccination. The receptors originated from a man between 50 and 75 years old who received an inactivated influenza vaccine. Each CDR3 is given with its conserved first and last residue. Each record gives: V gene, J gene, D gene, clone size, CDR3 protein, CDR3 DNA. The D gene is left open where the match is weak. Rows may omit the clone size; those that give it use once, few, many or a size class.

v_call: TRBV20-1; j_call: TRBJ2-5; d_call: .; clone_size: many; cdr3_aa: CSARGHLGETQYF; cdr3_nt: TGCAGTGCTAGAGGTCACCTAGGGGAGACCCAGTACTTC
v_call: TRBV21-1; j_call: TRBJ2-4; d_call: .; clone_size: .; cdr3_aa: CASSKGDLAGPNIQYF; cdr3_nt: TGTGCCAGCAGCAAGGGAGACCTAGCGGGGCCAAACATTCAGTACTTC
v_call: TRBV20-1; j_call: TRBJ1-6; d_call: .; clone_size: many; cdr3_aa: CSARPGSNSPLHF; cdr3_nt: TGCAGTGCTAGGCCAGGGTCTAATTCACCCCTCCACTTT
v_call: TRBV15; j_call: TRBJ2-3; d_call: .; clone_size: .; cdr3_aa: CATSSQTRGVDTQYF; cdr3_nt: TGTGCCACCAGCAGCCAGACTAGAGGGGTAGATACGCAGTATTTT
v_call: TRBV9; j_call: TRBJ1-3; d_call: .; clone_size: .; cdr3_aa: CASSSQTRLSGNTIYF; cdr3_nt: TGTGCCAGCAGCTCCCAGACTCGACTCTCTGGAAACACCATATATTTT
v_call: TRBV12-3/TRBV12-4; j_call: TRBJ1-5; d_call: .; clone_size: once; cdr3_aa: CASSSRVGSNQPQHF; cdr3_nt: TGTGCCAGCAGTTCCAGGGTAGGGAGCAATCAGCCCCAGCATTTT
v_call: TRBV14; j_call: TRBJ1-3; d_call: .; clone_size: .; cdr3_aa: CASSPRNIPSGNTIYF; cdr3_nt: TGTGCCAGCAGCCCACGAAATATCCCCTCTGGAAACACCATATATTTT
v_call: TRBV20-1; j_call: TRBJ2-7; d_call: .; clone_size: .; cdr3_aa: CSAKQSTYEQYF; cdr3_nt: TGCAGTGCAAAGCAGTCCACCTACGAGCAGTACTTC
v_call: TRBV20-1; j_call: TRBJ2-1; d_call: TRBD2; clone_size: .; cdr3_aa: CSASGGESGRLNEQFF; cdr3_nt: TGCAGTGCTAGCGGGGGTGAGAGCGGGAGGTTGAATGAGCAGTTCTTC
v_call: TRBV12-3/TRBV12-4; j_call: TRBJ2-7; d_call: .; clone_size: few; cdr3_aa: CASSFAGVGSYEQYF; cdr3_nt: TGTGCCAGCAGTTTCGCAGGGGTAGGCTCCTACGAGCAGTACTTC
v_call: TRBV28; j_call: TRBJ2-3; d_call: .; clone_size: many; cdr3_aa: CASRGGGGDTQYF; cdr3_nt: TGTGCCAGCAGAGGGGGGGGTGGGGATACGCAGTATTTT
v_call: TRBV5-1; j_call: TRBJ2-2; d_call: TRBD1; clone_size: .; cdr3_aa: CASRGQGYTGELFF; cdr3_nt: TGCGCCAGCAGAGGACAGGGGTACACCGGGGAGCTGTTTTTT
v_call: TRBV29-1; j_call: TRBJ1-1; d_call: TRBD1; clone_size: .; cdr3_aa: CSALGQGNTEAFF; cdr3_nt: TGCAGCGCCTTGGGACAGGGGAACACTGAAGCTTTCTTT
v_call: TRBV7-8; j_call: TRBJ2-7; d_call: .; clone_size: .; cdr3_aa: CASSLESGRTYEQYF; cdr3_nt: TGTGCCAGCAGCTTAGAATCGGGACGCACCTACGAGCAGTACTTC
v_call: TRBV6-2/TRBV6-3; j_call: TRBJ1-1; d_call: .; clone_size: many; cdr3_aa: CASSSHKELWGALPEAFF; cdr3_nt: TGTGCCAGCAGTAGCCATAAAGAGCTCTGGGGGGCTCTCCCTGAAGCTTTCTTT
v_call: TRBV20-1; j_call: TRBJ1-5; d_call: TRBD1; clone_size: few; cdr3_aa: CSAREDRGNNQPQHF; cdr3_nt: TGCAGTGCTAGAGAGGACAGGGGTAACAATCAGCCCCAGCATTTT
v_call: TRBV7-9; j_call: TRBJ2-3; d_call: .; clone_size: .; cdr3_aa: CASDLGNLRTDTQYF; cdr3_nt: TGTGCCAGCGACTTGGGGAACCTTCGCACAGATACGCAGTATTTT
v_call: TRBV4-1; j_call: TRBJ1-4; d_call: TRBD1; clone_size: .; cdr3_aa: CASSQPRTGNRVGEKLFF; cdr3_nt: TGCGCCAGCAGCCAACCGAGGACAGGGAACCGGGTGGGGGAAAAACTGTTTTTT
v_call: TRBV5-5; j_call: TRBJ2-5; d_call: .; clone_size: once; cdr3_aa: CASSLDSTTPETQYF; cdr3_nt: TGTGCCAGCAGCTTGGACAGTACTACCCCAGAGACCCAGTACTTC
v_call: TRBV5-1; j_call: TRBJ2-3; d_call: TRBD2; clone_size: many; cdr3_aa: CASSAGLATDTQYF; cdr3_nt: TGTGCCAGCAGCGCCGGACTAGCCACAGATACGCAGTATTTT
v_call: TRBV7-9; j_call: TRBJ2-1; d_call: .; clone_size: few; cdr3_aa: CASRQWGRNEQFF; cdr3_nt: TGTGCCAGCAGACAATGGGGCAGGAATGAGCAGTTCTTC
v_call: TRBV12-3/TRBV12-4; j_call: TRBJ2-7; d_call: TRBD1; clone_size: few; cdr3_aa: CASRRQGQYEQYF; cdr3_nt: TGTGCCAGCAGACGACAGGGCCAGTACGAGCAGTACTTC
v_call: TRBV20-1; j_call: TRBJ2-5; d_call: TRBD1; clone_size: many; cdr3_aa: CSARDADPRTGIFETQYF; cdr3_nt: TGCAGTGCTAGAGATGCGGATCCGAGGACAGGGATTTTTGAGACCCAGTACTTC
v_call: TRBV20-1; j_call: TRBJ1-6; d_call: .; clone_size: .; cdr3_aa: CSAGGRGAGNSPLHF; cdr3_nt: TGCAGTGCGGGCGGGCGGGGGGCCGGTAATTCACCCCTCCACTTT
v_call: TRBV7-2; j_call: TRBJ2-7; d_call: TRBD1; clone_size: few; cdr3_aa: CASSLLNRGSYEQYF; cdr3_nt: TGTGCCAGCAGCTTATTAAACAGGGGCTCCTACGAGCAGTACTTC
v_call: TRBV20-1; j_call: TRBJ1-3; d_call: .; clone_size: few; cdr3_aa: CSADEDRRNTIYF; cdr3_nt: TGCAGTGCTGATGAGGACCGCCGAAACACCATATATTTT
v_call: TRBV14; j_call: TRBJ1-5; d_call: .; clone_size: .; cdr3_aa: CASSQDPRGPQHF; cdr3_nt: TGTGCCAGCAGCCAAGATCCCCGGGGGCCCCAGCATTTT
v_call: TRBV7-9; j_call: TRBJ1-4; d_call: .; clone_size: few; cdr3_aa: CASSLASGLIEKLFF; cdr3_nt: TGTGCCAGCAGCTTAGCTTCCGGGTTGATTGAAAAACTGTTTTTT
v_call: TRBV4-2; j_call: TRBJ1-2; d_call: .; clone_size: few; cdr3_aa: CASSPRGMDGYTF; cdr3_nt: TGTGCCAGCAGCCCTAGAGGGATGGACGGCTACACCTTC
v_call: TRBV5-5; j_call: TRBJ2-6; d_call: .; clone_size: .; cdr3_aa: CASSLVQPSGANVLTF; cdr3_nt: TGTGCCAGCAGCTTGGTGCAGCCCTCTGGGGCCAACGTCCTGACTTTC
v_call: TRBV4-1; j_call: TRBJ1-4; d_call: TRBD1; clone_size: .; cdr3_aa: CASSPLFGTVNEKLFF; cdr3_nt: TGCGCCAGCAGCCCTCTGTTCGGGACAGTCAATGAAAAACTGTTTTTT
v_call: TRBV5-1; j_call: TRBJ2-1; d_call: .; clone_size: .; cdr3_aa: CASHQPTGPYNEQFF; cdr3_nt: TGCGCCAGCCACCAGCCAACGGGGCCATACAATGAGCAGTTCTTC
v_call: TRBV3-1; j_call: TRBJ2-3; d_call: TRBD2; clone_size: many; cdr3_aa: CASSQVVSGIQYF; cdr3_nt: TGTGCCAGCAGCCAAGTGGTTAGCGGGATCCAGTATTTT
v_call: TRBV12-3/TRBV12-4; j_call: TRBJ1-1; d_call: .; clone_size: many; cdr3_aa: CASSSRTVNTEAFF; cdr3_nt: TGTGCCAGCAGTTCCCGGACGGTGAACACTGAAGCTTTCTTT
v_call: TRBV20-1; j_call: TRBJ2-7; d_call: .; clone_size: .; cdr3_aa: CSARDSTPDPYEQYF; cdr3_nt: TGCAGTGCTAGAGATAGTACCCCGGATCCCTACGAGCAGTACTTC
v_call: TRBV6-2/TRBV6-3; j_call: TRBJ1-2; d_call: .; clone_size: many; cdr3_aa: CASTSTPANYGYTF; cdr3_nt: TGTGCCAGCACTTCGACACCGGCTAACTATGGCTACACCTTC
v_call: TRBV29-1; j_call: TRBJ2-7; d_call: TRBD2; clone_size: many; cdr3_aa: CSVETSGSYEQYF; cdr3_nt: TGCAGCGTTGAGACTAGCGGGAGCTACGAGCAGTACTTC
v_call: TRBV6-1; j_call: TRBJ1-6; d_call: .; clone_size: few; cdr3_aa: CAARQLINSPLHF; cdr3_nt: TGTGCCGCCAGACAACTAATTAATTCACCCCTCCACTTT
v_call: TRBV28; j_call: TRBJ1-1; d_call: .; clone_size: .; cdr3_aa: CASRSFTGKPEAFF; cdr3_nt: TGTGCCAGCAGATCTTTTACAGGGAAGCCTGAAGCTTTCTTT
v_call: TRBV4-1; j_call: TRBJ1-2; d_call: .; clone_size: .; cdr3_aa: CASSQRSDLQRGYTF; cdr3_nt: TGCGCCAGCAGCCAGAGATCGGACCTGCAGAGGGGCTACACCTTC
v_call: TRBV4-3; j_call: TRBJ2-2; d_call: .; clone_size: .; cdr3_aa: CASSRTGGGGELFF; cdr3_nt: TGCGCCAGCAGCCGAACAGGGGGGGGCGGGGAGCTGTTTTTT
v_call: TRBV2; j_call: TRBJ2-5; d_call: .; clone_size: .; cdr3_aa: CASMRVPMVRETQYF; cdr3_nt: TGTGCCAGCATGAGGGTCCCAATGGTGCGAGAGACCCAGTACTTC
v_call: TRBV9; j_call: TRBJ2-5; d_call: .; clone_size: .; cdr3_aa: CASSVEGTETQYF; cdr3_nt: TGTGCCAGCAGCGTAGAGGGTACAGAGACCCAGTACTTC
v_call: TRBV29-1; j_call: TRBJ2-1; d_call: .; clone_size: many; cdr3_aa: CSVESGEQFF; cdr3_nt: TGCAGCGTTGAAAGCGGGGAGCAGTTCTTC
v_call: TRBV7-8; j_call: TRBJ2-5; d_call: .; clone_size: many; cdr3_aa: CASSPLGFVETQYF; cdr3_nt: TGTGCCAGCAGCCCCCTTGGCTTTGTAGAGACCCAGTACTTC
v_call: TRBV28; j_call: TRBJ2-4; d_call: TRBD1; clone_size: .; cdr3_aa: CASSETGVRGIQYF; cdr3_nt: TGTGCCAGCAGTGAGACAGGGGTGAGGGGCATTCAGTACTTC
v_call: TRBV6-5; j_call: TRBJ2-1; d_call: TRBD1; clone_size: few; cdr3_aa: CASSYPGGTNSDEQFF; cdr3_nt: TGTGCCAGCAGTTACCCAGGGGGCACGAACAGCGATGAGCAGTTCTTC
v_call: TRBV28; j_call: TRBJ2-5; d_call: .; clone_size: many; cdr3_aa: CASSGASQETQYF; cdr3_nt: TGTGCCAGCAGTGGTGCGTCCCAAGAGACCCAGTACTTC
v_call: TRBV28; j_call: TRBJ2-1; d_call: .; clone_size: few; cdr3_aa: CASSTLHPRQDGYGEQFF; cdr3_nt: TGTGCCAGCAGTACCCTCCATCCTCGACAGGATGGATACGGTGAGCAGTTCTTC
v_call: TRBV3-1; j_call: TRBJ2-1; d_call: .; clone_size: .; cdr3_aa: CASSQTHRGFNEQFF; cdr3_nt: TGTGCCAGCAGCCAGACCCATCGGGGTTTCAATGAGCAGTTCTTC
v_call: TRBV28; j_call: TRBJ2-3; d_call: TRBD1; clone_size: .; cdr3_aa: CASSTRQGGKSDTQYF; cdr3_nt: TGTGCCAGCAGTACCAGACAGGGGGGAAAATCAGATACGCAGTATTTT
v_call: TRBV19; j_call: TRBJ2-1; d_call: .; clone_size: .; cdr3_aa: CASTLNAVGSYNEQFF; cdr3_nt: TGTGCCAGTACCTTGAATGCGGTAGGTTCCTACAATGAGCAGTTCTTC
v_call: TRBV24-1; j_call: TRBJ2-1; d_call: TRBD2; clone_size: .; cdr3_aa: CATSDPPGTSDGKEQFF; cdr3_nt: TGTGCCACCAGTGATCCACCCGGGACTAGCGATGGGAAGGAGCAGTTCTTC
v_call: TRBV10-3; j_call: TRBJ2-2; d_call: .; clone_size: few; cdr3_aa: CAISRFGDTNTGELFF; cdr3_nt: TGTGCCATCAGCCGTTTTGGGGATACGAACACCGGGGAGCTGTTTTTT
v_call: TRBV4-3; j_call: TRBJ1-3; d_call: .; clone_size: few; cdr3_aa: CASSQGGTDSGNTIYF; cdr3_nt: TGCGCCAGCAGCCAAGGGGGAACCGACTCTGGAAACACCATATATTTT